This T cell receptor beta chain was obtained from a study of cytomegalovirus exposure and HLA in healthy donors. Whole-study findings and limits: Both high specificity and high sensitivity reportedly marked the classifier's diagnosis of cytomegalovirus status.

The CDR3 covers 14 residues. Germline V gene lookup returns CDR1 LNHDA and CDR2 SQIVND (reference sequence). V lost 4 bases to trimming and J lost 7 bases, with 14 bases between them. 60 Vbeta and 13 Jbeta primers were used in PCR. Assay: immunoSEQ multiplex PCR; the TCRdb copy retains only in-frame clones and omits some. The table lists some 180,000 clones, about 84% of them singletons. Points on this clone: Its antigen is as yet unknown.

Sequencing was done on a sample of PBMCs. The receptor was derived from a woman aged 25 to 39 in good health and CMV-seropositive. This chain uses TRBV19 with TRBJ1-5; no definite D call. The CDR3 region has the DNA TGTGCCAGTAGTAAAGGAGGGTTGGGACAGCCCCAGCATTTT. This translates into CASSKGGLGQPQHF.